The 29 T cell receptor beta chains listed next were all sequenced from one sample in a study of shared clonotypes between healthy human individuals. Method: immunoSEQ multiplex PCR; TCRdb's copy keeps in-frame clones and lacks some. Of about 2.2 million clones listed, approximately 92% are singletons. Naive-designated CD8 cells lacked CD45RO, were positively enriched for CCR7, and omitted terminally differentiated effector memory CD45RA+ cells. Sequencing was performed on naive CD8+ T cells from PBMCs. These receptors were collected from a man younger than 35 in good health. Some clones in this sample may be carry-over from other donors' samples.

The V and J genes are TRBV14 and TRBJ2-1; possible D gene TRBD2, 5 bases. Germline values: CDR1 SGHDN, CDR2 FVKESK. The CDR3 loop spans 15 amino acids. Trimming stripped 4 bases from V and 5 bases from J, with 15 bases between. The CDR3 coding sequence is TGTGCCAGCAGCCGTGGTAGAGGGCTGGACAATGAGCAGTTCTTC. Its translation: CASSRGRGLDNEQFF.

A remark on this clone: This sample also contains other DNA sequences that code for the same CDR3. The V and J genes are TRBV9 and TRBJ2-1; D unresolved. This CDR3 contains 12 residues. V was shortened by 3 bases and J by 3 bases, with 4 bases between the two germline ends. Per germline, CDR1 SGDLS and CDR2 YYNGEE. CDR3 nucleotide sequence: TGTGCCAGCAGCGCCGTCTACAATGAGCAGTTCTTC. Its protein product is CASSAVYNEQFF. Full variable domain (remainder filled in from reference TRBV9 and TRBJ2-1): DSGVTQTPKHLITATGQRVTLRCSPRSGDLSVYWYQQSLDQGLQFLIQYYNGEERAKGNILERFSAQQFPDLHSELNLSSLELGDSALYFCASSAVYNEQFFGPGTRLTVL.

The chain couples TRBV7-2 to TRBJ2-3, with 12 nucleotides matching TRBD2. V shed 0 bases and J 2 bases; nucleotides not matched to a gene: 6. The CDR3 extends over 18 amino acids. The germline V gene has CDR1 SGHTA and CDR2 FQGNSA. Here the CDR3 DNA reads TGTGCCAGCAGCTTAGCACCGAGGACTAGCGGGAACACAGATACGCAGTATTTT. Translated, it gives CASSLAPRTSGNTDTQYF.

The chain uses TRBV4-1 and TRBJ2-7; tentatively, D is TRBD2 (5 bases). The CDR3 covers 14 residues. The germline V and J ends were trimmed by 3 bases and 3 bases, with 12 bases remaining between them. Germline values: CDR1 MGHRA, CDR2 YSYEKL. In DNA, the CDR3 is TGCGCCAGCAGCCAGGACCCGGGGAACTACGAGCAGTACTTC. It translates to CASSQDPGNYEQYF.

Concerning this clone: At one end, the junction sequence differs from germline, possibly due to a read error. The J gene is TRBJ2-6, the V gene TRBV19; D remains unclear. Germline CDR1 reads LNHDA; CDR2 reads SQIVND (reference sequence). This CDR3 comprises 10 residues. The CDR3 bases are TGTGCCGGTGGGGTCAACGTCCTGACTTTC. Protein: CAGGVNVLTF.

V and J are TRBV5-1 and TRBJ2-1; weak D call: TRBD2 (6 bases). Trimming removed 4 bases at V and 8 bases at J, with 16 bases between. CDR3 size: 14 residues. Germline-derived CDR1 and CDR2 are SGHRS and YFSETQ. CDR3 residues: CASSKILARDEQFF. The DNA of the CDR3 is TGCGCCAGCAGCAAGATCCTAGCGAGAGATGAGCAGTTCTTC.

A note on this clone: A much larger clone lies a single base off, so this may be a read error. CDR3 nucleotides: TGTGCCAGCAGTTTGGGCAGCTCCCACGAGCAGTACTTC. Encoded protein: CASSLGSSHEQYF. The rearrangement uses TRBV28 and TRBJ2-7, with D hard to call. Per germline, CDR1 MDHEN and CDR2 SYDVKM. This CDR3 has 13 residues.

This chain connects TRBV9 to TRBJ2-2, with 9 bases lining up with TRBD2. Germline trimming cut 5 bases from V and 7 bases from J; bases unmatched to any gene: 12. Germline lookup yields CDR1 SGDLS and CDR2 YYNGEE. This CDR3 spans 16 amino acids. The CDR3 DNA sequence: TGTGCCAGCAGAGGGGGGAGGACTAGCGAGTTCGGGGAGCTGTTTTTT. It specifies CASRGGRTSEFGELFF. Full variable domain (missing parts from reference TRBV9 and TRBJ2-2): DSGVTQTPKHLITATGQRVTLRCSPRSGDLSVYWYQQSLDQGLQFLIQYYNGEERAKGNILERFSAQQFPDLHSELNLSSLELGDSALYFCASRGGRTSEFGELFFGEGSRLTVL.

V is TRBV18 and J is TRBJ1-4, with D hard to call. Per the germline V gene, CDR1 is KGHSH and CDR2 is LQKENI. Trimming shortened V by 2 bases and J by 4 bases, and 17 bases separated the two germline ends. The CDR3 sequence is 17 residues long. DNA of the CDR3: TGTGCCAGCTCACCATCGGGGAGGGCCGGCGATAATGAAAAACTGTTTTTT. Amino acids: CASSPSGRAGDNEKLFF.

The rearrangement joins TRBV11-2 to TRBJ1-5; D is ambiguous. The germline CDR1 and CDR2 sequences are SGHAT and FQNNGV. The CDR3 covers 14 residues. V was shortened by 7 bases and J by 0 bases, with 10 bases between the two germline ends. The CDR3 sequence: CASICVHSNQPQHF. The CDR3 DNA sequence: TGTGCCAGCATCTGCGTCCATAGCAATCAGCCCCAGCATTTT.

The table lists this clone with a count of one. V is TRBV27 and J is TRBJ2-7, with TRBD2 identical over 7 bases. After removal of 6 bases from V and 7 bases from J, the junction contained 6 bases not matched to a gene. The CDR3 is 12 amino acids. Germline V gene lookup returns CDR1 MNHEY and CDR2 SMNVEV (reference sequence). For the CDR3, the DNA is TGTGCCAGCAGCGGGACTATGAGGGAGCAGTACTTC. The encoded protein is CASSGTMREQYF.

The chain carries TRBV4-1 and TRBJ2-7; 8 nucleotides align to TRBD1. V was pared by 3 bases and J by 2 bases, with 6 bases of the junction left unmatched. CDR1 is MGHRA, CDR2 YSYEKL, per germline. CDR3 size: 15 residues. The CDR3: CASSHGPGQAYEQYF. As DNA, the CDR3 is TGCGCCAGCAGCCATGGGCCGGGACAGGCCTACGAGCAGTACTTC.

As to this clone: The sample contains more than one DNA sequence encoding this CDR3. This chain links TRBV27 with TRBJ2-1, with D perhaps TRBD1 (6 bases). The CDR3 spans 15 residues. V was cut by 3 bases and J by 0 bases, with 9 bases left in between. Germline values: CDR1 MNHEY, CDR2 SMNVEV (reference sequence). Written as DNA, the CDR3 is TGTGCCAGCAGTTTGGGACAAAACTCCTACAATGAGCAGTTCTTC. Translated, it gives CASSLGQNSYNEQFF.

The gene calls are TRBV5-1 and TRBJ2-5, with 9 bases identical to TRBD1. V was clipped by 2 bases and J by 4 bases; unmatched bases: 6. The CDR3 totals 15 residues. Germline loops: CDR1 SGHRS, CDR2 YFSETQ. CDR3 loop: CASSFTRDRAETQYF. The CDR3 DNA reads TGCGCCAGCAGCTTCACCCGGGACAGGGCAGAGACCCAGTACTTC.

The J gene is TRBJ2-5, the V gene TRBV5-1, with D maybe TRBD1 (6 bases). The CDR3 has 14 residues. V was shortened by 4 bases and J by 2 bases, with 12 bases between the two germline ends. Germline V gene data show CDR1 as SGHRS and CDR2 as YFSETQ. This CDR3 is CASSEGTLQETQYF. CDR3 in DNA: TGCGCCAGCAGCGAGGGGACACTGCAAGAGACCCAGTACTTC.

A single count supports this clone. This chain links TRBV28 with TRBJ2-7; the match to TRBD1 covers 10 bases. In germline, CDR1 is MDHEN, CDR2 SYDVKM. The J segment lost 1 base and the V segment lost 5 bases, leaving 5 bases of the junction unmatched. The length of the CDR3 is 15 residues. The CDR3 region is CASSMTGGGSYEQYF. DNA of the CDR3: TGTGCCAGCAGTATGACAGGGGGCGGGTCCTACGAGCAGTACTTC.

As to this clone: Other nucleotide sequences from this sample produce the same CDR3. The rearrangement joins TRBV6-5 to TRBJ1-5; D remains unclear. The CDR3 is 14 residues long. Deletions cut 3 bases from V and 4 bases from J, with 10 bases between. From germline, CDR1 is MNHEY and CDR2 SVGAGI. The CDR3 sequence: CASSYRAGNQPQHF. The CDR3 nucleotides are TGTGCCAGCAGTTATCGGGCGGGTAATCAGCCCCAGCATTTT.

This chain uses TRBV7-8 with TRBJ1-5, with TRBD1 matching 7 bases. After removal of 0 bases from V and 6 bases from J, the junction contained 11 bases not matched to a gene. The germline gives CDR1 SGHVS, CDR2 FQNEAQ. CDR3 length: 17 residues. CDR3 region: CASSLARQGFQGQPQHF. CDR3 bases: TGTGCCAGCAGCTTAGCTCGACAGGGCTTCCAGGGTCAGCCCCAGCATTTT.

J is TRBJ2-5 and V is TRBV14; 7 positions agree with TRBD1. This CDR3 is built from 12 residues. The germline CDR1 and CDR2 sequences are SGHDN and FVKESK. Unmatched junction bases numbered 5, after V lost 4 bases and J lost 9 bases. In nucleotides, the CDR3 is TGTGCCAGCAGCCCGGACAGGTGGGCCCAGTACTTC. Protein sequence: CASSPDRWAQYF.

The chain combines TRBV6-5 with TRBJ1-2; TRBD1 matches at 9 bases. Trimming removed 2 bases from V and 7 bases from J; junction bases left unmatched: 11. The CDR3 has 16 residues. The germline CDR1 and CDR2 sequences are MNHEY and SVGAGI. The CDR3 protein is CASSYTRTGGIGGYTF. CDR3 in DNA: TGTGCCAGCAGTTACACCCGAACAGGGGGCATCGGTGGCTACACCTTC.

The chain is built from TRBV9 and TRBJ2-3; 8 nucleotides match TRBD1. V shed 4 bases, J shed 5 bases, and the junction held 9 bases outside the gene matches. The CDR3 contains 15 residues. Germline loops: CDR1 SGDLS, CDR2 YYNGEE. DNA of the CDR3: TGTGCCAGCAGCACACGGACAGGGATGGGAGATACGCAGTATTTT. Amino acids: CASSTRTGMGDTQYF.

The chain uses TRBV28 and TRBJ2-7; perhaps D is TRBD1 or TRBD2 (5 bases each). The CDR3 loop spans 16 amino acids. The V and J ends lost 5 bases and 6 bases respectively, with 23 bases between them. The germline V gene encodes CDR1 MDHEN and CDR2 SYDVKM. Written as DNA, the CDR3 is TGTGCCAGCAGTCCAAATAAAGGGACCCGGTGGGGCGAGCAGTACTTC. Translated, it gives CASSPNKGTRWGEQYF.

The gene calls are TRBV7-9 and TRBJ2-7; TRBD1 or TRBD2 may be the D gene (5 bases each). The V gene's germline CDR1 is SEHNR and CDR2 FQNEAQ (reference sequence). The CDR3 is made up of 17 amino acids. V dropped 5 bases and J dropped 3 bases, with 23 bases sitting between them. The chain's CDR3 is CASSRPPRAGLIYEQYF. The CDR3 nucleotides are TGTGCCAGCAGCCGACCCCCGCGGGCAGGGTTAATCTACGAGCAGTACTTC.

The chain links TRBV7-6 to TRBJ2-5, with 8 bases aligning to TRBD1. There are 17 residues in the CDR3. The germline gives CDR1 SGHVS, CDR2 FNYEAQ. V lost 5 bases to trimming and J lost 4 bases; unmatched junction nucleotides: 15. This CDR3 reads CASSTGTGQDEGETQYF. CDR3 bases: TGTGCCAGCAGCACAGGGACGGGACAGGATGAAGGAGAGACCCAGTACTTC.

The chain recombines TRBV29-1 with TRBJ2-7; 7 bases are shared with TRBD1. The ends lost 2 bases at V and 3 bases at J; junction bases unmatched: 19. The length of the CDR3 is 18 residues. Germline V gene lookup returns CDR1 SQVTM and CDR2 ANQGSEA. The CDR3 DNA follows: TGCAGCGTTGAACCCTACTTGTCCGACCAGACAGGGCTCTACGAGCAGTACTTC. Protein sequence: CSVEPYLSDQTGLYEQYF.

The chain has TRBV29-1 and TRBJ2-3; D is unresolved. Germline V gene data show CDR1 as SQVTM and CDR2 as ANQGSEA. The V end was cut by 5 bases, the J end by 6 bases, with 15 bases between. The CDR3 extends over 13 amino acids. CDR3 DNA sequence: TGCAGCGTTCTACAAGCTCCCTTCGATACGCAGTATTTT. As protein: CSVLQAPFDTQYF.

The chain recombines TRBV18 with TRBJ2-1; perhaps TRBD2 as D (6 bases). This CDR3 has 16 amino acids. The V end was cut by 2 bases, the J end by 5 bases, with 16 bases between. The V gene's germline CDR1 is KGHSH and CDR2 LQKENI. The CDR3 DNA follows: TGTGCCAGCTCACCAATAACCGGGACTGAAAACAATGAGCAGTTCTTC. This codes for CASSPITGTENNEQFF.

This clone was counted once. The chain employs TRBV6-5 and TRBJ1-5; no clear D gene. This CDR3 spans 14 amino acids. V was clipped by 3 bases and J by 7 bases, with 13 bases between them. The germline gives CDR1 MNHEY, CDR2 SVGAGI. The CDR3 DNA reads as TGTGCCAGCAGTTATAAAGGGTATAGACAGCCCCAGCATTTT. Translation gives CASSYKGYRQPQHF.

The count of this clone is one. J is TRBJ2-2 and V is TRBV27; 7 bases are shared with TRBD2. V was pared by 3 bases and J by 8 bases, with 3 bases of the junction left unmatched. Germline V gene sequence: CDR1 MNHEY, CDR2 SMNVEV (reference sequence). CDR3 length equals 13 residues. The CDR3 loop is CASSFSAGGELFF. The CDR3, as DNA: TGTGCCAGCAGTTTTTCAGCGGGAGGGGAGCTGTTTTTT.